Listed below are T cell receptor beta chains from one sample, sequenced in a study of OX40 agonist ivuxolimab in advanced cancers. TCRdb's table, derived via immunoSEQ multiplex PCR, lists solely in-frame clones and lacks some. This repertoire shows some 66,000 clones, around nine tenths found once; its top ten account for 0.35% to 0.45%. Sequencing used CD4+ or CD8+ T cells sorted from blood, obtained in a trial of the OX40 agonist ivuxolimab. These receptors were obtained from an adult with an advanced solid tumor such as melanoma, head and neck, liver or kidney cancer. Both conserved end residues are part of each CDR3. A D gene is named only where the DNA matches it firmly. Clone size is not always given. Where it is, it says once, few, many or a class for expanded clones.

TRBJ2-7 | NA | NA | TRBV10-3 | CAISENGPYEQYF
TRBJ2-5 | NA | NA | TRBV5-4 | CASSPGGGERGLLGTQYF
TRBJ1-2 | once | NA | TRBV5-1 | CASNPGQVNYGYTF
TRBJ1-6 | NA | NA | TRBV5-1 | CASSLGQQGGSPLHF
TRBJ1-2 | NA | NA | TRBV2 | CASSESRGGDGYTF
TRBJ2-4 | NA | TRBD1 | TRBV10-1 | CASSPVRGRAKNIQYF
TRBJ2-4 | once | TRBD1 | TRBV5-8 | CASSLSFRDSHIQYF
TRBJ1-1 | once | NA | TRBV18 | CASSSGGSDTEAFF
TRBJ2-2 | NA | TRBD2 | TRBV5-1 | CASSLRGLAVGPGELFF
TRBJ1-2 | NA | TRBD1 | TRBV6-1 | CASSESPGTGGYGYTF
TRBJ1-6 | NA | NA | TRBV2 | CASSETGRNSPLHF
TRBJ1-1 | once | TRBD1 | TRBV19 | CASKVSRGHTEAFF
TRBJ1-2 | NA | NA | TRBV6-1 | CASSEALGANYGYTF
TRBJ1-1 | once | NA | TRBV27 | CASSLLGRDTEAFF
TRBJ2-7 | NA | TRBD1 | TRBV27 | CASSPRSDRTSYEQYF
TRBJ2-7 | NA | TRBD1 | TRBV5-1 | CASSLADRRSYEQYF
TRBJ1-5 | NA | NA | TRBV5-1 | CASSLEGLRGQPQHF
TRBJ2-1 | NA | TRBD2 | TRBV5-4 | CATTPSGGSNEQFF
TRBJ1-4 | NA | TRBD1 | TRBV13 | CASSRPGQENEKLFF
TRBJ2-3 | NA | NA | TRBV4-2 | CASSPFRGASGREDTQYF
TRBJ1-1 | NA | TRBD1 | TRBV19 | CASSPGGQGNTEAFF
TRBJ1-1 | NA | TRBD1 | TRBV29-1 | CSVGLRGDTEAFF
TRBJ2-1 | NA | TRBD2 | TRBV11-2 | CASSARLAGGDVEQFF
TRBJ2-1 | NA | TRBD1 | TRBV12-5 | CASGGDRGRDEQFF
TRBJ2-2 | NA | TRBD1 | TRBV27 | CASSPQGQGINTGELFF
TRBJ2-3 | NA | NA | TRBV9 | CASSVRDGLADTQYF
TRBJ2-1 | NA | TRBD2 | TRBV6-1 | CASSAASGGAANEQFF
TRBJ1-1 | NA | NA | TRBV30 | CAWILARRGRILRTEAFF
TRBJ1-5 | NA | NA | TRBV30 | CAWSGVPRGPSGPQHF
TRBJ1-6 | NA | TRBD1 | TRBV5-8 | CASSTRTGRNSPLHF
TRBJ2-7 | once | NA | TRBV5-1 | CASSLISGDAGGEQYF
TRBJ2-3 | NA | NA | TRBV18 | CASSPIGVDTQYF
TRBJ1-5 | NA | NA | TRBV30 | CAWSGGGWNQPQHF
TRBJ1-1 | NA | TRBD1 | TRBV5-1 | CASSSRTGGLNTEAFF
TRBJ1-2 | NA | NA | TRBV5-4 | CASSPPGDGYGYTF
TRBJ2-3 | once | NA | TRBV4-3 | CASSQDLNGADTQYF
TRBJ1-2 | NA | NA | TRBV28 | CASSLWRSGGGNYGYTF
TRBJ1-1 | NA | NA | TRBV18 | CASRGDRNTEAFF
TRBJ1-1 | NA | NA | TRBV7-3 | CASSLDSGSTEAFF
TRBJ1-1 | NA | TRBD1 | TRBV5-6 | CASSLMGQGHTEAFF
TRBJ2-7 | NA | NA | TRBV5-1 | CASSLTVLGEQYF
TRBJ2-1 | once | TRBD1 | TRBV27 | CASKGTGGYYEQFF
TRBJ1-2 | NA | NA | TRBV7-2 | CASSPEPGSKYGYTF
TRBJ1-6 | NA | TRBD1 | TRBV4-3 | CASSRSDREGLVHF
TRBJ2-3 | NA | TRBD2 | TRBV7-9 | CASSPGLAIRNTQYF
TRBJ2-7 | NA | TRBD1 | TRBV6-6 | CASGTGHEQYF
TRBJ1-1 | once | NA | TRBV10-2 | CASSGGGTEAFF
TRBJ2-1 | NA | NA | TRBV18 | CASSERGGSPYNEQFF
TRBJ1-1 | NA | TRBD1 | TRBV7-8 | CASSSPSGGRGTEAFF
TRBJ2-7 | NA | NA | TRBV11-2 | CASSPRGGGGEQYF
TRBJ1-1 | many | NA | TRBV29-1 | CSVEVGVIAFF
TRBJ2-3 | NA | NA | TRBV11-3 | CASSLAGISTDTQYF
TRBJ1-3 | NA | NA | TRBV14 | CASSQDPSTRGNTIYF
TRBJ1-2 | NA | NA | TRBV2 | CASSDVRRLSGYTF
TRBJ2-7 | NA | NA | TRBV16 | CASSPTGWEQYF
TRBJ1-2 | once | NA | TRBV7-2 | CASSLGRDNYGYTF
TRBJ2-3 | NA | NA | TRBV11-3 | CASSLRRSSTQYF
TRBJ1-4 | NA | NA | TRBV10-1 | CASQDLQGKLFF
TRBJ1-1 | NA | NA | TRBV5-6 | CASSRGMDRPEAFF